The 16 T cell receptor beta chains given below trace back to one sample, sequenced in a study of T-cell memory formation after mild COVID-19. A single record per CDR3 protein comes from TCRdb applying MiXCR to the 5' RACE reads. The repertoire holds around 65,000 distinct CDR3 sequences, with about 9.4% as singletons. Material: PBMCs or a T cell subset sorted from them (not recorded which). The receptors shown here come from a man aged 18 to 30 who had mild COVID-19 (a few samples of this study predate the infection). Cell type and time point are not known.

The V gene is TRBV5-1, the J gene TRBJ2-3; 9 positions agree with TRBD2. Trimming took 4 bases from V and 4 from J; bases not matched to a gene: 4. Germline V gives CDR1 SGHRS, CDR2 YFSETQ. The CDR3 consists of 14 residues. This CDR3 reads CASSTAGGPDTQYF. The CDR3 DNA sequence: TGCGCCAGCAGCACAGCGGGGGGACCAGATACGCAGTATTTT.

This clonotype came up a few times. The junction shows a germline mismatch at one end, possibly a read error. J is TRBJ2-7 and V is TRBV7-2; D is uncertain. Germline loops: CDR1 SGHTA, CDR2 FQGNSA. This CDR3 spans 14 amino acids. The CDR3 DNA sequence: TGTGCCAGCAGCTTAGCCTTCAGCTCCGACGAGCAGTACTTC. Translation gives CASSLAFSSDEQYF.

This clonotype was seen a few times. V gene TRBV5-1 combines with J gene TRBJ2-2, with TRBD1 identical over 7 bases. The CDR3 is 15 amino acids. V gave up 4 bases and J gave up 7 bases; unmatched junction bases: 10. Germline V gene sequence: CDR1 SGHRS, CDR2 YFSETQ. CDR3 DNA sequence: TGCGCCAGCAGCCCGCGACAGGGAATGGTCGGGGAGCTGTTTTTT. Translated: CASSPRQGMVGELFF.

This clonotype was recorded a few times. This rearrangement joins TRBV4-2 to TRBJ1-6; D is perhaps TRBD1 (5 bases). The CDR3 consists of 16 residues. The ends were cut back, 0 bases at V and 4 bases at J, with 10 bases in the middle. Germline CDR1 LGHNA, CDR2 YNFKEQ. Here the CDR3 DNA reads TGTGCCAGCAGCCAAGATCAGGGCAGGTATAATTCACCCCTCCACTTT. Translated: CASSQDQGRYNSPLHF.

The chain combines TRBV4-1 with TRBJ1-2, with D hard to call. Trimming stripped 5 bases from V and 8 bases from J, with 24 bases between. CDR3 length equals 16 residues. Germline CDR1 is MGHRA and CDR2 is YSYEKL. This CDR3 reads CASSYFRGEGPIGYTF. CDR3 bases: TGCGCCAGCAGCTACTTTCGAGGCGAGGGTCCCATCGGCTACACCTTC.

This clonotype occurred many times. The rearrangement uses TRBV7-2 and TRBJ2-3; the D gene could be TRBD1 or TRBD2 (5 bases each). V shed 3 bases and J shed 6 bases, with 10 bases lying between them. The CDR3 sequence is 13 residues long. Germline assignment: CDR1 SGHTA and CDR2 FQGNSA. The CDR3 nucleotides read TGTGCCAGCAGCTTCCAGGGAGCCGATACGCAGTATTTT. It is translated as CASSFQGADTQYF. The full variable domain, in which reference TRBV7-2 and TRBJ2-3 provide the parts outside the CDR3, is GAGVSQSPSNKVTEKGKDVELRCDPISGHTALYWYRQSLGQGLEFLIYFQGNSAPDKSGLPSDRFSAERTGGSVSTLTIQRTQQEDSAVYLCASSFQGADTQYFGPGTRLTVL.

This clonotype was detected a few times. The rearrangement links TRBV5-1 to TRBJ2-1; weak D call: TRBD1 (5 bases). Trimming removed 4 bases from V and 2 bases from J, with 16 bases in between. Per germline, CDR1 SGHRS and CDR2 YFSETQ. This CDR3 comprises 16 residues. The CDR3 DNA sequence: TGCGCCAGCAGCCTTCCATCCCCAGGGACCTACAATGAGCAGTTCTTC. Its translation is CASSLPSPGTYNEQFF.

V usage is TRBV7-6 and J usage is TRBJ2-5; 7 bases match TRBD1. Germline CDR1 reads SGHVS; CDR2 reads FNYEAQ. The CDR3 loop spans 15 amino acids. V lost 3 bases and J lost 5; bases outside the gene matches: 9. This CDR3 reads CASSLDDRAGETQYF. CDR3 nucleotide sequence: TGTGCCAGCAGCTTGGACGACAGGGCTGGCGAGACCCAGTACTTC.

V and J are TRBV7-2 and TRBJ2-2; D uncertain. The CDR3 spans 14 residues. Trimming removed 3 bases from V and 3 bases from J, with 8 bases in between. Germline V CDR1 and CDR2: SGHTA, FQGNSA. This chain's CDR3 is CASSFGWDTGELFF. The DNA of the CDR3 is TGTGCCAGCAGCTTTGGCTGGGACACCGGGGAGCTGTTTTTT.

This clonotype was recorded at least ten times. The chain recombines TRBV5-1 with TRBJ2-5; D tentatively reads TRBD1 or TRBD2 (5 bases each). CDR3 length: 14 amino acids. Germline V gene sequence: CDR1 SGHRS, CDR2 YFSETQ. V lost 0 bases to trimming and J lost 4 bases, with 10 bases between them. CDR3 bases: TGCGCCAGCAGCTTGGGCAGGGCGGGAGAGACCCAGTACTTC. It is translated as CASSLGRAGETQYF.

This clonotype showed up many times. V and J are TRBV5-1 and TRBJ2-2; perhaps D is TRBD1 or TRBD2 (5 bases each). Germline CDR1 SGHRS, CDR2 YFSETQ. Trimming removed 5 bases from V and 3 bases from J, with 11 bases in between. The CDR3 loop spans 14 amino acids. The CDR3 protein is CASRSGTYTGELFF. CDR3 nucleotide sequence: TGCGCCAGCAGGTCCGGGACCTACACCGGGGAGCTGTTTTTT.

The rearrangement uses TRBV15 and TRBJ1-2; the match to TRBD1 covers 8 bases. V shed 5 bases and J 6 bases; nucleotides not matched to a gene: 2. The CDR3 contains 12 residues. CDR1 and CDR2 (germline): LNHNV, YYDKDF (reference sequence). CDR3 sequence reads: CATSVGQDGYTF. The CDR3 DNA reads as TGTGCCACCAGCGTGGGACAGGATGGCTACACCTTC. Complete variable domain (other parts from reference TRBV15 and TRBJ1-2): DAMVIQNPRYQVTQFGKPVTLSCSQTLNHNVMYWYQQKSSQAPKLLFHYYDKDFNNEADTPDNFQSRRPNTSFCFLDIRSPGLGDTAMYLCATSVGQDGYTFGSGTRLTVV.

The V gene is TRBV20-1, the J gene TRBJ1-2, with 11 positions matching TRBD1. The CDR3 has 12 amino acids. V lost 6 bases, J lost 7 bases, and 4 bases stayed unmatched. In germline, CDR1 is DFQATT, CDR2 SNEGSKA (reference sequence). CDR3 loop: CSANGQGAGYTF. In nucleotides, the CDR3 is TGCAGTGCCAATGGACAGGGGGCTGGCTACACCTTC.

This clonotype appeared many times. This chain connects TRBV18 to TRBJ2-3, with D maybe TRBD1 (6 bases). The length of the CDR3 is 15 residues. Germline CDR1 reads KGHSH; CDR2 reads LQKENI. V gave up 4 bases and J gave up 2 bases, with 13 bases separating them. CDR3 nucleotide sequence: TGTGCCAGCTCACAGACGGGACACCACACAGATACGCAGTATTTT. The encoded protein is CASSQTGHHTDTQYF. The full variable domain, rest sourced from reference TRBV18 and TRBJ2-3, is NAGVMQNPRHLVRRRGQEARLRCSPMKGHSHVYWYRQLPEEGLKFMVYLQKENIIDESGMPKERFSAEFPKEGPSILRIQQVVRGDSAAYFCASSQTGHHTDTQYFGPGTRLTVL.

As DNA, the CDR3 is TGTGCCAGCCAGGGACAGGCCTACGGCTACACCTTC. Protein product: CASQGQAYGYTF. The rearrangement uses TRBV25-1 and TRBJ1-2; 8 positions match TRBD1. The CDR3 has 12 amino acids. Trimming removed 8 bases from V and 8 bases from J; junction bases left unmatched: 7. The germline gives CDR1 MGHDK, CDR2 SYGVNS.

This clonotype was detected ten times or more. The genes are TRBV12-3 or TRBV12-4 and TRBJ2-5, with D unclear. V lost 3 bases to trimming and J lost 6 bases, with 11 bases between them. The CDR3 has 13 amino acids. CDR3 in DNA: TGTGCCAGCAGTTTTAAAGGGTCCAAGACCCAGTACTTC. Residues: CASSFKGSKTQYF.